This T cell receptor beta chain was identified during a study of blood T cells in healthy people across ages (dated by TCRdb to between 2014 and 2017). In terms of the full investigation: Template switching captured roughly one uniquely barcoded TCR beta cDNA molecule per two T cells in model experiments. Using deep sequencing normalized with unique cDNA molecular identifiers, the study measured how TCR beta repertoire diversity changes with age. The donors were split into four age groups: young (average about 15 years), middle-aged (39), aged (roughly 68) and long-lived (under 90). Donors of different ages were randomly distributed across sequencing lanes to avoid experimental bias. For two donors (one aged 18 to 30 and one aged 80 or older), the study analyzed two additional independent replicas of 1 million unique cDNA reads from the same blood draw.

This clonotype was seen a handful of times. Its antigen target is currently unknown. Qualities for individual bases were not recorded, and no much larger clone is one base off. Overall study results and their limits: There was a strong correlation between observed TCR beta diversity and the percentage of naive T cells measured by flow cytometry. The CMV infection status of donors was not known, potentially confounding age-related changes in expanded clonotypes. Compared with the aged group, the long-lived group had more naive CD4+ T cells, fewer expanded clones and increased TCR diversity, a pattern suggesting age selection. As age increased, observed TCR beta diversity per million T cells dropped in a roughly linear way, and a significant reduction was already evident by age about 40. Estimates of total diversity based on one million sequenced T cells were considered lower bounds and underestimates. Because profiling used bulk unsorted PBMCs, naive and antigen-experienced compartments could not be compared conclusively.

The library was made by 5' RACE. The reads were generated on an Illumina HiSeq 2500. A second 7 to 11 cycle PCR used a sample-barcoded 5' primer and a J-beta primer mix. Each TCR beta cDNA molecule received a unique molecular identifier from a template-switch 5' adaptor carrying 12 random nucleotides. At least 2.5 million CDR3-containing paired-end reads were obtained from each sample. The Mint cDNA synthesis kit, primed by a TRBC-specific oligonucleotide, was used to synthesize first-strand cDNA from all RNA. Following uracil-DNA glycosylase treatment, all cDNA underwent a first 18-cycle PCR with the universal primers M1SS and BC2_uni_R. The source study handled its data this way. For normalization, 1 million high-quality reads, each with a distinct molecular identifier, were randomly selected from each sample. Reads with shared molecular identifiers were discarded instead of being binned into consensus sequences. CDR3 identification, clonotype clustering and error correction used MiTCR with a Q25 quality threshold and the strictest error-elimination algorithm. A nonparametric unseen species model using Euler transformation provided a lower-bound estimate of total TCR beta diversity. TCRdb redid the processing of the public reads, applying fastp at Q25 and MiXCR, and retained in-frame beta chains. One record per CDR3 amino acid sequence lists the most common genes and DNA. The V and J calls were determined by TCRdb, not by the authors. This sample gives some 710,000 distinct CDR3 sequences in total; about 20% of them show up just once. Together, the top ten hold roughly a fifth of the sample.

The 39 donors, aged about 6 to 100 years, were systemically healthy Caucasian individuals from Russia. Each donor gave about 11 milliliters of peripheral blood, drawn into EDTA-treated Vacutainer tubes. Ficoll-Paque density-gradient centrifugation was used to isolate PBMCs, with at least 7 million per sample. Trizol reagent was used to extract total RNA from the PBMCs, yielding at least 5 micrograms per sample. Naive CD45RAhigh/CD27high T cell percentages were measured by flow cytometry on a PBMC aliquot from every donor. From the germline V gene, CDR1 is LGHNA and CDR2 is YNFKEQ. From its cysteine to its phenylalanine, the CDR3 spans 16 amino acids. Kept here is only the CDR3 DNA, which spans 48 bases and is read in frame from base 1. V and J lose 0 bases and 4 bases, and a span of 13 bases separates them.

This sequence uses TRBV4-2 and TRBJ1-5; TRBD1 is a weak D gene call, 5 bases matching. The source of this sequence is a man between 70 and 80 years old in good health. The sample was blood. The CDR3 region has the sequence CASSQDPRDANQPQHF. The sequenced DNA: TGTGCCAGCAGCCAAGATCCCAGGGATGCAAATCAGCCCCAGCATTTT.